These 20 T cell receptor beta chains originate from one sample sequenced in a study of PD-L1 blockade in urothelial cancer. The table came from immunoSEQ multiplex PCR; TCRdb's copy has only in-frame clones and leaves some out. Altogether about 500 clones are present, about a third being singletons, with the ten largest covering roughly 30%. Sequenced here: tumor tissue, sampled before atezolizumab (anti-PD-L1) treatment. The receptors stem from an older woman with urothelial cancer.

This clone was seen a few times. The chain is built from TRBV11-3 and TRBJ2-1, with 10 bases lining up with TRBD2. The V gene end was trimmed by 3 bases and the J gene end by 7 bases; junction bases not matched to a gene: 12. The CDR3 is made up of 17 amino acids. Per germline, CDR1 SGHNT and CDR2 YENEEA. For the CDR3, the DNA is TGTGCCAGCAGCTTGGTGGGGAAGCGGGAGGGTTTTAATGAGCAGTTCTTC. This sequence encodes CASSLVGKREGFNEQFF.

The V call is TRBV19, the J call TRBJ1-1; a weak D match, TRBD1 (5 bases). Per the germline V gene, CDR1 is LNHDA and CDR2 is SQIVND (reference sequence). The length of the CDR3 is 15 residues. Trimming shortened V by 3 bases and J by 4 bases, and 15 bases separated the two germline ends. The CDR3 loop reads CASSMGQGFGTEAFF. CDR3 nucleotides: TGTGCCAGTAGTATGGGGCAGGGTTTTGGCACTGAAGCTTTCTTT.

V and J are TRBV19 and TRBJ2-3; maybe TRBD1 (5 bases). The V end was cut by 4 bases, the J end by 0 bases, with 11 bases between. Germline V CDR1 and CDR2: LNHDA, SQIVND (reference sequence). This CDR3 has 15 residues. CDR3 in amino acids: CASSNTGSSTDTQYF. The CDR3 coding sequence is TGTGCCAGTAGTAACACAGGTAGCAGCACAGATACGCAGTATTTT.

This clone rates as medium-sized (0.01 to 0.1%). The DNA has an unread or ambiguous base, and its residue is written X. The chain employs TRBV11-3 and TRBJ2-1, with a weak D call TRBD1 (6 bases). The V end was cut by 4 bases, the J end by 4 bases, with 14 bases between. The CDR3 sequence is 15 residues long. Germline CDR1 is SGHNT and CDR2 is YENEEA. CDR3 coding DNA: TGTGCCAGCAGCTCGAYAGGGGGTTCATACAATGAGCAGTTCTTC. Translated, it gives CASSSXGGSYNEQFF.

J is TRBJ1-3 and V is TRBV19; TRBD1 matches at 9 bases. Germline values: CDR1 LNHDA, CDR2 SQIVND (reference sequence). The ends lost 8 bases at V and 3 bases at J; junction bases unmatched: 8. The CDR3 is 15 residues long. The CDR3 is CASAIQGANGNTIYF. CDR3 bases: TGTGCCAGTGCCATACAGGGGGCGAATGGAAACACCATATATTTT.

V gene TRBV6-8 combines with J gene TRBJ1-1, with D possibly TRBD1 on 5 matching bases. Between the trimmed V and J ends, which lost 10 bases and 3 bases, there was a span of 15 bases. The CDR3 is 13 residues long. Germline values: CDR1 MNHGY, CDR2 SAAAGT. In DNA form, the CDR3 reads TGTGCCATCAACGGACAAGCGGACACTGAAGCTTTCTTT. It codes for CAINGQADTEAFF.

Only a few counts were recorded for this clone. The rearrangement joins TRBV6-8 to TRBJ2-1; weak D call: TRBD2 (5 bases). V was pared by 6 bases and J by 7 bases, with 22 bases between. The CDR3 loop spans 16 amino acids. Per germline, CDR1 MNHGY and CDR2 SAAAGT. The CDR3 nucleotides are TGTGCCAGCAGGCGAACGTCTAGCTTTGGTAGAAATGAGCAGTTCTTC. As protein: CASRRTSSFGRNEQFF.

The rearrangement uses TRBV18 and TRBJ2-3; TRBD1 agrees at 8 bases. With 5 bases clipped from V and 1 base from J, the junction kept 2 bases outside the gene matches. CDR3 length equals 14 residues. Germline CDR1 and CDR2: KGHSH and LQKENI. CDR3 DNA sequence: TGTGCCAGCTCAAAGGGACAGGGCACAGATACGCAGTATTTT. This translates into CASSKGQGTDTQYF.

This clone was counted only a few times. CDR3 sequence: CASSRWRAEDYGYTF. CDR3 sequence (DNA): TGTGCCAGCAGCAGATGGAGGGCCGAGGACTATGGCTACACCTTC. This chain links TRBV28 with TRBJ1-2; D ambiguous. Trimming cost V 6 bases and J 3 bases, with 17 bases left between them. Germline CDR1 is MDHEN and CDR2 is SYDVKM. The CDR3 consists of 15 residues.

This clone was seen a few times. J is TRBJ1-5 and V is TRBV6-8; the D is unclear. Trimming stripped 6 bases from V and 0 bases from J, with 3 bases between. The length of the CDR3 is 12 residues. Per the germline V gene, CDR1 is MNHGY and CDR2 is SAAAGT. The CDR3 DNA sequence: TGTGCCAGCAGGGATAGCAATCAGCCCCAGCATTTT. Protein sequence: CASRDSNQPQHF.

This clone has only a few counts. The V call is TRBV9, the J call TRBJ2-7; D unclear. Trimming removed 7 bases at V and 0 bases at J, with 8 bases between. The V gene's germline CDR1 is SGDLS and CDR2 YYNGEE. The length of the CDR3 is 12 residues. CDR3 nucleotide sequence: TGTGCCAGCCTAACTTCCTCCTACGAGCAGTACTTC. This codes for CASLTSSYEQYF.

This chain joins TRBV28 and TRBJ2-5; the D gene is possibly TRBD1 (5 bases). The CDR3 sequence is 13 residues long. V was trimmed by 6 bases and J by 4 bases, leaving 12 bases between them. In germline, CDR1 is MDHEN, CDR2 SYDVKM. CDR3 coding DNA: TGTGCCAGCAGACCCATTCAGGGAGAGACCCAGTACTTC. It specifies CASRPIQGETQYF.

Within the sample, this clone is medium-sized (0.01 to 0.1%). The rearrangement joins TRBV7-6 to TRBJ2-7, with D unresolved. Trimming pared 3 bases from V and 0 bases from J, leaving 12 bases between. Germline-derived CDR1 and CDR2 are SGHVS and FNYEAQ. The CDR3 has 15 amino acids. CDR3 in DNA: TGTGCCAGCAGCTTTTCTCCTACGGGCTCCTACGAGCAGTACTTC. It codes for CASSFSPTGSYEQYF.

This clone occurred a few times. The gene calls are TRBV19 and TRBJ1-2, with 7 bases that match TRBD1. Germline V CDR1 and CDR2: LNHDA, SQIVND (reference sequence). The trim removed 3 bases at V and 8 bases at J, leaving 3 bases unmatched. The CDR3 covers 12 residues. The CDR3, as DNA: TGTGCCAGTAGTATCGACAGGGTGGGCTACACCTTC. Translation: CASSIDRVGYTF.

This clone is large (0.1 to 1%) within its sample. The chain recombines TRBV11-3 with TRBJ2-2; possibly TRBD2 for D (6 bases). This CDR3 spans 16 amino acids. The germline V gene encodes CDR1 SGHNT and CDR2 YENEEA. Trimming removed 4 bases at V and 6 bases at J, with 18 bases between. CDR3 coding DNA: TGTGCCAGCAGCTCATCCCCCGCCGGGAGCGCCGGGGAGCTGTTTTTT. Translating it yields CASSSSPAGSAGELFF. The variable domain in full, with the rest retrieved from reference TRBV11-3 and TRBJ2-2, is EAGVVQSPRYKIIEKKQPVAFWCNPISGHNTLYWYLQNLGQGPELLIRYENEEAVDDSQLPKDRFSAERLKGVDSTLKIQPAELGDSAVYLCASSSSPAGSAGELFFGEGSRLTVL.

The chain has TRBV18 and TRBJ2-3, with TRBD2 identical over 14 bases. The CDR3 runs to 16 residues. CDR1 is KGHSH, CDR2 LQKENI, per germline. Unmatched junction bases numbered 4, after V lost 5 bases and J lost 3 bases. The CDR3 region is CASSTGLAGVTDTQYF. The DNA for the CDR3 is TGTGCCAGCTCAACGGGACTAGCGGGGGTAACAGATACGCAGTATTTT. Full variable domain (outside the CDR3, taken from reference TRBV18 and TRBJ2-3): NAGVMQNPRHLVRRRGQEARLRCSPMKGHSHVYWYRQLPEEGLKFMVYLQKENIIDESGMPKERFSAEFPKEGPSILRIQQVVRGDSAAYFCASSTGLAGVTDTQYFGPGTRLTVL.

The chain employs TRBV6-7 and TRBJ2-2, with TRBD2 identical over 10 bases. TRBV6-7 is labeled an ORF, and its function is uncertain. J lost 5 bases, V lost 6 bases, and 9 bases had no gene match. The CDR3 has 16 residues. The DNA of the CDR3 is TGTGCCAGCAGACCACTCAGCGGGGGGGAGACCGGGGAGCTGTTTTTT. Translating it yields CASRPLSGGETGELFF.

This clone was counted between two and nine times. V usage is TRBV5-1 and J usage is TRBJ1-3; no clear D gene. Germline V gives CDR1 SGHRS, CDR2 YFSETQ. V was trimmed by 0 bases and J by 0 bases, leaving 4 bases between them. CDR3 length: 14 residues. This CDR3 reads CASSLGVSGNTIYF. The CDR3 DNA follows: TGCGCCAGCAGCTTGGGGGTCTCTGGAAACACCATATATTTT.

By share of the sample, this clone is medium-sized (0.01 to 0.1%). The chain carries TRBV4-1 and TRBJ1-6; D gene ambiguous. The V end lost 0 bases, the J end lost 7 bases, and 10 bases lay between the germline ends. Germline V gives CDR1 MGHRA, CDR2 YSYEKL. The CDR3 is 15 amino acids. The CDR3 coding sequence is TGCGCCAGCAGCCAAGAGCCAGGACTGAATTCACCCCTCCACTTT. Amino acid sequence: CASSQEPGLNSPLHF.

This clone is labeled as large. The rearrangement uses TRBV11-3 and TRBJ2-1; 13 nucleotides line up with TRBD2. Trimming at V came to 0 bases and at J to 5 bases, leaving 10 bases not matched to a gene. CDR1 and CDR2 (germline): SGHNT, YENEEA. The CDR3 runs 19 residues. CDR3 DNA: TGTGCCAGCAGCTTAGACCCCGGACTAGCGGGAGTTTCCCACAATGAGCAGTTCTTC. As protein: CASSLDPGLAGVSHNEQFF.